These 14 T cell receptor beta chains originate from one sample sequenced in a study of cytomegalovirus exposure and HLA in healthy donors. The primer mix had 60 Vbeta and 13 Jbeta primers. TCRdb's table, derived via immunoSEQ multiplex PCR, lists solely in-frame clones and lacks some. The repertoire table contains around 140,000 clones. Material: PBMCs. The receptors derive from a woman aged 45-65 years in good health and CMV-seronegative.

This chain uses TRBV5-1 with TRBJ2-5; TRBD2 matches 8 bases. The trim removed 5 bases at V and 3 bases at J, leaving 6 bases unmatched. Germline V lookup: CDR1 SGHRS, CDR2 YFSETQ. CDR3 length: 14 residues. CDR3 DNA: TGCGCCAGCAGGGTTAGCGGGGAGGAAGAGACCCAGTACTTC. Its protein is CASRVSGEEETQYF.

The V call is TRBV4-1, the J call TRBJ2-7, with a weak D call TRBD1 (6 bases). Germline V gene lookup returns CDR1 MGHRA and CDR2 YSYEKL. The V gene lost 4 bases and the J gene lost 3 bases, with 16 bases spanning the gap. The CDR3 extends over 15 amino acids. The CDR3 is CASSLDRSPLYEQYF. CDR3 in DNA: TGCGCCAGCAGCCTCGACAGGTCCCCCCTCTACGAGCAGTACTTC.

The rearrangement links TRBV7-9 to TRBJ1-2; the D gene is possibly TRBD1 (6 bases). The CDR3 is 14 amino acids. The germline gives CDR1 SEHNR, CDR2 FQNEAQ (reference sequence). V lost 5 bases and J 8 bases, leaving 18 bases between the germline ends. Here the CDR3 DNA reads TGTGCCAGCAGCCCCCTCTCCATTCAGGGGGGCTACACCTTC. It specifies CASSPLSIQGGYTF. Full variable domain (outside the CDR3, taken from reference TRBV7-9 and TRBJ1-2): DTGVSQNPRHKITKRGQNVTFRCDPISEHNRLYWYRQTLGQGPEFLTYFQNEAQLEKSRLLSDRFSAERPKGSFSTLEIQRTEQGDSAMYLCASSPLSIQGGYTFGSGTRLTVV.

This chain uses TRBV6-1 with TRBJ1-6; 8 bases agree with TRBD1. Germline trimming cut 3 bases from V and 14 bases from J; bases unmatched to any gene: 3. The germline V gene encodes CDR1 MNHNS and CDR2 SASEGT. The CDR3 is 12 amino acids. This chain's CDR3 is CASSEDRETLHF. The CDR3 DNA sequence: TGTGCCAGCAGTGAGGACAGGGAGACCCTCCACTTT.

The chain recombines TRBV5-1 with TRBJ2-7, with D tentatively TRBD2 (5 bases). V lost 0 bases, J lost 2 bases, and 9 bases lay in between. The CDR3 extends over 14 amino acids. The germline CDR1 and CDR2 sequences are SGHRS and YFSETQ. CDR3 bases: TGCGCCAGCAGCTTGGCCGCGCGGGCCTACGAGCAGTACTTC. It specifies CASSLAARAYEQYF. The variable domain in full, with the rest retrieved from reference TRBV5-1 and TRBJ2-7, is KAGVTQTPRYLIKTRGQQVTLSCSPISGHRSVSWYQQTPGQGLQFLFEYFSETQRNKGNFPGRFSGRQFSNSRSEMNVSTLELGDSALYLCASSLAARAYEQYFGPGTRLTVT.

The chain is built from TRBV7-9 and TRBJ1-5, with D maybe TRBD1 (6 bases). Germline CDR1 is SEHNR and CDR2 is FQNEAQ (reference sequence). The CDR3 contains 14 residues. The V end was cut by 5 bases, the J end by 4 bases, with 12 bases between. The CDR3 DNA follows: TGTGCCAGCAGCATTGGGACACGGAATCAGCCCCAGCATTTT. This codes for CASSIGTRNQPQHF.

The chain couples TRBV7-7 to TRBJ2-7; 14 positions match TRBD2. The CDR3 spans 15 residues. Germline loops: CDR1 SSHAT, CDR2 FNYEAQ (reference sequence). The trim removed 4 bases at V and 5 bases at J, leaving 4 bases unmatched. CDR3 DNA sequence: TGTGCCAGCAGCTCGGGACTAGCGGGAGTCAACGAGCAGTACTTC. This codes for CASSSGLAGVNEQYF.

The gene calls are TRBV18 and TRBJ1-1; weak D call: TRBD1 (5 bases). This CDR3 is 14 amino acids long. From germline, CDR1 is KGHSH and CDR2 LQKENI. V lost 4 bases and J lost 7, with 16 bases in between. DNA for the CDR3: TGTGCCAGCTCACTGAGACAGATCTTCGATGAAGCTTTCTTT. Translating gives CASSLRQIFDEAFF.

The rearrangement uses TRBV28 and TRBJ1-5; D not certain. Trimming cost V 2 bases and J 0 bases, with 11 bases left between them. Germline assignment: CDR1 MDHEN and CDR2 SYDVKM. CDR3 length: 16 amino acids. DNA for the CDR3: TGTGCCAGCAGTTTAGGGCAGGTCTATAGCAATCAGCCCCAGCATTTT. Amino acids: CASSLGQVYSNQPQHF.

The chain has TRBV27 and TRBJ2-2, with 7 nucleotides matching TRBD1. V was clipped by 7 bases and J by 7 bases; unmatched bases: 6. This CDR3 is built from 13 residues. The germline CDR1 and CDR2 sequences are MNHEY and SMNVEV (reference sequence). The CDR3 spells CASKTGTSGELFF. CDR3 in DNA: TGTGCCAGCAAGACAGGGACAAGCGGGGAGCTGTTTTTT.

The chain is built from TRBV7-9 and TRBJ2-7, with 13 bases identical to TRBD2. J was trimmed by 1 base and V by 5 bases; bases with no gene match: 8. The CDR3 extends over 17 amino acids. Germline CDR1 reads SEHNR; CDR2 reads FQNEAQ (reference sequence). CDR3 amino acids: CASSPTSGGARSYEQYF. In DNA, the CDR3 is TGTGCCAGCAGCCCTACTAGCGGGGGGGCTAGGTCCTACGAGCAGTACTTC.

The chain joins TRBV28 to TRBJ2-1; the match to TRBD1 covers 9 bases. The germline gives CDR1 MDHEN, CDR2 SYDVKM. The CDR3 runs 17 residues. The V gene end was trimmed by 4 bases and the J gene end by 4 bases; junction bases not matched to a gene: 11. The chain's CDR3 is CASSSQLGQGGYNEQFF. In nucleotides, the CDR3 is TGTGCCAGCAGTTCCCAACTGGGACAGGGAGGATACAATGAGCAGTTCTTC.

The gene calls are TRBV9 and TRBJ2-3; a weak D match, TRBD2 (6 bases). The CDR3 runs to 16 residues. The V end was cut by 0 bases, the J end by 3 bases, with 14 bases between. The germline gives CDR1 SGDLS, CDR2 YYNGEE. The CDR3 loop is CASSVGLALITDTQYF. The CDR3 nucleotides are TGTGCCAGCAGCGTAGGGCTAGCGCTTATTACAGATACGCAGTATTTT.

With regard to this clone: Germline and junction disagree at one end, which may indicate a read error. The J gene is TRBJ2-7, the V gene TRBV20-1; 11 bases are shared with TRBD2. Germline-derived CDR1 and CDR2 are DFQATT and SNEGSKA (reference sequence). There are 11 residues in the CDR3. The CDR3 DNA sequence: TGCAGTGCTAGAGACCCGACTAGCGGGGACTTC. Translated, it gives CSARDPTSGDF.